A selection of T cell receptor beta chains follows, all from one sample in a study of blood T cells in healthy people across ages. TCRdb recomputed calls from the 5' RACE reads with MiXCR, one row per CDR3 protein. The sample has fewer than 650,000 distinct CDR3 sequences, about a quarter seen once. Separately, the same data were catalogued under a study of T cells of mothers and their children.

Sequencing used blood. The origin of the receptors is a boy between 2 and 10 years old in good health. CDR3s include the opening cysteine and the closing phenylalanine or tryptophan. The order of the fields is D gene, clone size, J gene, V gene, CDR3 protein, CDR3 DNA. The D gene is left open where the match is weak. Expanded clones are given a class, and other clones once, few, many or no size at all.

>-|few|TRBJ1-5|TRBV5-1
CASSLSGHDQPQHF
TGCGCCAGCAGCTTGTCGGGGCATGATCAGCCCCAGCATTTT
>-|-|TRBJ1-1|TRBV7-8
CASSPQGLGTEALF
TGTGCCAGCAGCCCACAGGGTCTCGGCACTGAGGCTCTCTTT
>-|-|TRBJ2-5|TRBV11-3
CASSPGIRETQYF
TGTGCCAGCAGCCCCGGAATTAGGGAGACCCAGTACTTC
>TRBD2|-|TRBJ2-5|TRBV9
CASSKTSGKETQYF
TGTGCCAGCAGCAAGACTAGCGGAAAAGAGACCCAGTACTTC
>-|few|TRBJ2-7|TRBV30
CAWSVGGLLYEQYF
TGTGCCTGGAGTGTAGGCGGACTCCTCTACGAGCAGTACTTC
>-|-|TRBJ2-2|TRBV9
CASSVFGGSVVAGELFF
TGTGCCAGCAGCGTATTTGGGGGGAGCGTTGTCGCCGGGGAGCTGTTTTTT
>-|-|TRBJ2-7|TRBV20-1
CSASASSGYEQYF
TGCAGTGCTAGTGCCTCTAGTGGGTACGAGCAGTACTTC
>TRBD1|few|TRBJ1-5|TRBV30
CAWSITGDQPQHF
TGTGCCTGGAGCATAACAGGGGATCAGCCCCAGCATTTT
>-|few|TRBJ2-6|TRBV6-4
CASSEQTFANVLTF
TGTGCCAGCAGCGAGCAGACGTTCGCCAACGTCCTGACTTTC
>-|few|TRBJ1-4|TRBV2
CASSPAAYNEKLFF
TGTGCCAGCAGTCCTGCAGCCTATAATGAAAAACTGTTTTTT
>-|-|TRBJ1-2|TRBV2
CASILVGYTF
TGTGCCAGCATCCTCGTGGGCTACACCTTC
>-|once|TRBJ2-1|TRBV10-3
CAISAGEGDEQFF
TGTGCCATCAGTGCAGGGGAAGGTGATGAGCAGTTCTTC
>-|-|TRBJ2-7|TRBV10-3
CAIRGAFSSYEQYF
TGTGCCATCAGGGGGGCTTTCAGCTCCTACGAGCAGTACTTC
>-|few|TRBJ2-2|TRBV12-3/TRBV12-4
CASSLAKRDTGELFF
TGTGCCAGCAGTTTGGCAAAAAGGGACACCGGGGAGCTGTTTTTT
>TRBD2|many|TRBJ2-7|TRBV10-3
CATEKLAGGKGEQYF
TGTGCCACCGAGAAACTAGCGGGGGGCAAGGGCGAGCAGTACTTC